These 5 T cell receptor beta chains originate from one sample sequenced in a study of vaccination effects on CD4 cells after COVID-19. Isolating CD4+ T cells followed approximately 11 days of culture. What these receptors recognize is not known. Sequencing used immunoSEQ multiplex PCR; TCRdb keeps in-frame clones, though not all of them. The profile shows about 45,000 clones, 70% to 75% of them singletons. The sequenced sample was CD4+ T cells from PBMCs cultured without peptide, obtained before COVID-19 vaccination. Receptor source: a human donor who had a prior SARS-CoV-2 infection.

This chain links TRBV4-2 with TRBJ2-1; 10 positions agree with TRBD2. The V and J ends lost 1 base and 9 bases, in that order; junction bases with no gene match: 9. This CDR3 has 16 residues. Germline loops: CDR1 LGHNA, CDR2 YNFKEQ. CDR3: CASSQVVTSGTVEQFF. CDR3 coding DNA: TGTGCCAGCAGCCAAGTCGTTACTAGCGGGACTGTTGAGCAGTTCTTC.

This clone was counted once. The chain recombines TRBV9 with TRBJ2-1; 10 positions match TRBD2. V was pared by 3 bases and J by 0 bases, with 6 bases of the junction left unmatched. Germline-derived CDR1 and CDR2 are SGDLS and YYNGEE. CDR3 length: 17 residues. The CDR3 bases are TGTGCCAGCAGCGCGCCTCCTAGCGGGAGCTCCTACAATGAGCAGTTCTTC. Residues: CASSAPPSGSSYNEQFF.

This clone was observed a handful of times. CDR3: CASSRRGLATEAFF. The CDR3 DNA reads as TGCGCCAGCAGCCGAAGGGGGCTCGCCACTGAAGCTTTCTTT. This chain joins TRBV4-3 and TRBJ1-1, with 7 bases identical to TRBD1. Germline V gene data show CDR1 as LGHNA and CDR2 as YSLEER. The CDR3 consists of 14 residues. Losses at the gene ends were 4 bases for V and 4 bases for J; bases not matched to a gene: 6.

This chain's CDR3 is CAWSGLAGGPLYFTDTQYF. DNA for the CDR3: TGTGCCTGGAGTGGGCTAGCGGGAGGGCCCCTTTACTTCACAGATACGCAGTATTTT. This sequence joins TRBV30 and TRBJ2-3, with TRBD2 identical over 12 bases. The CDR3 spans 19 residues. V shed 1 base, J shed 2 bases, and the junction held 13 bases outside the gene matches. Germline assignment: CDR1 GTSNPN and CDR2 SVGIG (reference sequence).

The V and J genes are TRBV5-1 and TRBJ2-2; D unresolved. The CDR3 contains 14 residues. With 9 bases removed from V and 2 bases from J, the gap between germline ends came to 14 bases. The V gene's germline CDR1 is SGHRS and CDR2 YFSETQ. The CDR3 here is CATKDLINTGELFF. Written as DNA, the CDR3 is TGCGCCACTAAGGACCTCATTAACACCGGGGAGCTGTTTTTT.